This is a list of T cell receptor beta chains from one sample in a study of shared clonotypes between healthy human individuals. Only in-frame clones appear in the TCRdb table, and some are missing; sequencing was by immunoSEQ multiplex PCR. This table holds around 700,000 clones, 72% found once. Sequenced input: memory CD4+ T cells sorted from blood. The receptors shown here come from a woman aged 30 to 39 in good health. Both conserved end residues are part of each CDR3. The order of the fields is CDR3 protein, CDR3 DNA, J gene, V gene, clone size, D gene. The D gene is left open where the match is weak. A clone size is listed for some rows: how often the clone was seen (once, few, many), or a class if it is expanded.

CDR3: CSVEIRTGRGSDTEAFF
DNA: TGCAGCGTTGAAATTCGGACAGGGAGGGGGTCCGACACTGAAGCTTTCTTT
J: TRBJ1-1
V: TRBV29-1
size: few
D: TRBD1

CDR3: CASPAGANTGELFF
DNA: TGTGCCAGTCCGGCTGGGGCGAACACCGGGGAGCTGTTTTTT
J: TRBJ2-2
V: TRBV6-1
size: many
D: .

CDR3: CASSMAFLQVRNQPQHF
DNA: TGTGCCAGTAGTATGGCTTTTTTACAGGTTCGAAATCAGCCCCAGCATTTT
J: TRBJ1-5
V: TRBV19
size: .
D: .

CDR3: CASSTTLPGFPYEQYF
DNA: TGTGCCAGCAGCACAACGCTCCCAGGGTTCCCCTACGAGCAGTACTTC
J: TRBJ2-7
V: TRBV7-9
size: .
D: .

CDR3: CAWSTSGRPTDTQYF
DNA: TGTGCCTGGAGTACTAGCGGGAGGCCCACAGATACGCAGTATTTT
J: TRBJ2-3
V: TRBV30
size: few
D: TRBD2

CDR3: CASSLEGGNQPQHF
DNA: TGTGCCAGCAGCTTAGAGGGCGGGAATCAGCCCCAGCATTTT
J: TRBJ1-5
V: TRBV7-2
size: .
D: .

CDR3: CASSLIGTGGDQYF
DNA: TGTGCCAGCAGTTTAATTGGGACAGGAGGGGACCAGTACTTC
J: TRBJ2-5
V: TRBV28
size: few
D: TRBD1

CDR3: CASSLGDRDHEKLFF
DNA: TGCGCCAGCAGCTTGGGAGACAGGGACCATGAAAAACTGTTTTTT
J: TRBJ1-4
V: TRBV5-1
size: .
D: TRBD1

CDR3: CASSPFTSGTFLIQYF
DNA: TGCGCCAGCAGCCCCTTTACTAGCGGGACCTTTCTTATTCAGTACTTC
J: TRBJ2-4
V: TRBV5-1
size: .
D: TRBD2

CDR3: CASSLNVGPYEQYF
DNA: TGTGCCAGCAGCTTAAACGTCGGGCCCTACGAGCAGTACTTC
J: TRBJ2-7
V: TRBV7-3
size: .
D: .

CDR3: CASIRDRGKETQYF
DNA: TGTGCCAGTATACGGGACAGGGGGAAGGAGACCCAGTACTTC
J: TRBJ2-5
V: TRBV19
size: .
D: TRBD1

CDR3: CASSSGVPAEQYF
DNA: TGTGCCAGCAGTTCAGGGGTCCCGGCCGAGCAGTACTTC
J: TRBJ2-7
V: TRBV11-1
size: .
D: .

CDR3: CATSRISGEGEDTQYF
DNA: TGTGCCACCAGCAGAATCTCAGGTGAAGGGGAAGATACGCAGTATTTT
J: TRBJ2-3
V: TRBV15
size: .
D: .

CDR3: CASSSIQAPNEKLFF
DNA: TGTGCCAGCAGCTCCATACAGGCCCCCAATGAAAAACTGTTTTTT
J: TRBJ1-4
V: TRBV7-2
size: .
D: .

CDR3: CASSRGLAVSYEQYF
DNA: TGTGCCAGCAGCCGGGGCCTAGCGGTATCCTACGAGCAGTACTTC
J: TRBJ2-7
V: TRBV7-9
size: once
D: TRBD2

CDR3: CASSDFRGGPGEQYF
DNA: TGTGCCAGCAGTGATTTTCGGGGCGGCCCGGGGGAGCAGTACTTC
J: TRBJ2-7
V: TRBV6-1
size: many
D: .

CDR3: CASSSPPGGGSYEQYF
DNA: TGTGCCAGCAGTTCCCCCCCGGGTGGGGGCTCCTACGAGCAGTACTTC
J: TRBJ2-7
V: TRBV28
size: .
D: .

CDR3: CASNLWIFGGCTEAFF
DNA: TGTGCCAGCAACCTTTGGATTTTCGGTGGATGTACTGAAGCTTTCTTT
J: TRBJ1-1
V: TRBV11-3
size: .
D: .

CDR3: CASSPEGSRITDTQYF
DNA: TGTGCCAGCAGCCCAGAGGGGTCTAGGATTACAGATACGCAGTATTTT
J: TRBJ2-3
V: TRBV9
size: once
D: .

CDR3: CASSLGGTGGSYEQYF
DNA: TGCGCCAGCAGCTTGGGGGGAACAGGGGGTTCCTACGAGCAGTACTTC
J: TRBJ2-7
V: TRBV5-1
size: .
D: TRBD1

CDR3: CASSLTGLGDTEAFF
DNA: TGTGCCAGCAGCTTGACAGGGTTAGGTGACACTGAAGCTTTCTTT
J: TRBJ1-1
V: TRBV5-4
size: .
D: .

CDR3: CASSEAQDSSYEQYF
DNA: TGTGCCAGCAGTGAGGCACAGGACAGCTCCTACGAGCAGTACTTC
J: TRBJ2-7
V: TRBV6-1
size: once
D: .

CDR3: CASSLQAGNNEQFF
DNA: TGCGCCAGCAGCCTTCAAGCGGGAAACAATGAGCAGTTCTTC
J: TRBJ2-1
V: TRBV5-1
size: .
D: TRBD2

CDR3: CASSSGQGNTEAFF
DNA: TGTGCCAGCAGCTCGGGACAGGGGAACACTGAAGCTTTCTTT
J: TRBJ1-1
V: TRBV5-6
size: .
D: TRBD1

CDR3: CASSISIAGDTQYF
DNA: TGTGCCAGTAGTATTAGTATTGCGGGAGATACGCAGTATTTT
J: TRBJ2-3
V: TRBV19
size: .
D: .

CDR3: CASSLAGRGRQETQYF
DNA: TGCGCCAGCAGCTTGGCTGGCAGGGGGCGCCAAGAGACCCAGTACTTC
J: TRBJ2-5
V: TRBV5-1
size: .
D: TRBD1

CDR3: CASSLGLTENTEAFF
DNA: TGTGCCAGCAGCTTAGGCCTGACAGAGAACACTGAAGCTTTCTTT
J: TRBJ1-1
V: TRBV7-3
size: .
D: .

CDR3: CASSLKGQGTEAFF
DNA: TGTGCCAGCAGTTTAAAGGGACAGGGAACTGAAGCTTTCTTT
J: TRBJ1-1
V: TRBV27
size: .
D: TRBD1

CDR3: CASSHRGAEQYF
DNA: TGTGCCAGCAGCCACAGGGGAGCCGAGCAGTACTTC
J: TRBJ2-7
V: TRBV5-5
size: .
D: TRBD1

CDR3: CASRRYGTSGNYEQYF
DNA: TGTGCCAGCAGACGTTACGGGACTAGCGGAAACTACGAGCAGTACTTC
J: TRBJ2-7
V: TRBV27
size: .
D: TRBD2

CDR3: CASSPSIEKLFF
DNA: TGTGCCAGCAGTCCTTCCATTGAAAAACTGTTTTTT
J: TRBJ1-4
V: TRBV28
size: .
D: .

CDR3: CASSQDLWGTGQYEQYF
DNA: TGTGCCAGCAGCCAAGATCTTTGGGGGACAGGGCAGTACGAGCAGTACTTC
J: TRBJ2-7
V: TRBV4-2
size: .
D: TRBD1

CDR3: CASSLGGERSYEQYF
DNA: TGTGCCAGCAGCTTAGGGGGGGAACGTTCCTACGAGCAGTACTTC
J: TRBJ2-7
V: TRBV7-9
size: .
D: .

CDR3: CASSQLDTDTQYF
DNA: TGTGCCAGCAGCCAACTGGACACAGATACGCAGTATTTT
J: TRBJ2-3
V: TRBV4-2
size: .
D: .

CDR3: CASSFRGALETQYF
DNA: TGTGCCAGCAGTTTCCGGGGGGCGCTTGAGACCCAGTACTTC
J: TRBJ2-5
V: TRBV28
size: .
D: .

CDR3: CASSLDWTIQFF
DNA: TGTGCCAGCAGCTTAGATTGGACTATTCAGTTCTTC
J: TRBJ2-1
V: TRBV7-2
size: .
D: .

CDR3: CASSFPGGGFGQFF
DNA: TGTGCCAGCAGTTTCCCCGGGGGCGGCTTCGGGCAGTTCTTC
J: TRBJ2-1
V: TRBV6-5
size: .
D: .